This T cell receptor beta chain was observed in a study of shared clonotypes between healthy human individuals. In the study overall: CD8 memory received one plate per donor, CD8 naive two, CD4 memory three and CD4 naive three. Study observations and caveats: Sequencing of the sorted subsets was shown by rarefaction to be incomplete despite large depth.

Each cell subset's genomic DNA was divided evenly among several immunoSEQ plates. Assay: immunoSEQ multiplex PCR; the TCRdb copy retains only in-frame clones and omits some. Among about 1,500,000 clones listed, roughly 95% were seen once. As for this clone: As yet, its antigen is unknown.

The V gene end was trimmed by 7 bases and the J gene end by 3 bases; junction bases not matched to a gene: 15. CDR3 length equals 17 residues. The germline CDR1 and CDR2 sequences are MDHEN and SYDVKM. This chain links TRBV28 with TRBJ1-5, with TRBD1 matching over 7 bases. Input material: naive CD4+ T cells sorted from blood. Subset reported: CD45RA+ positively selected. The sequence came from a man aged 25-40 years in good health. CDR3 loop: CASTQGPRGGFNQPQHF. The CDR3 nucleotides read TGTGCCAGCACCCAAGGTCCCCGAGGGGGCTTCAATCAGCCCCAGCATTTT.